This is a list of T cell receptor beta chains from one sample in a study of T cell changes during pregnancy in multiple sclerosis. Clones were sequenced by immunoSEQ multiplex PCR, and TCRdb holds only the in-frame ones, with some missing. This table holds 70,000 to 95,000 clones, 85% to 95% found once. The sequences come from peripheral blood, collected after pregnancy. These TCRs come from a female donor in good health, enrolled as a control in a pregnancy study. Both conserved end residues are part of each CDR3. The D gene is left open where the match is weak. The size entry is marked missing in some rows and otherwise reads once, few, many or a size class.

D gene: -
clone size: -
J gene: TRBJ2-7
V gene: TRBV2
CDR3 DNA: TGTGCCAGCAGTGGGCGGGGCCTATCCTACGAGCAGTACTTC
CDR3 protein: CASSGRGLSYEQYF

D gene: -
clone size: -
J gene: TRBJ1-5
V gene: TRBV28
CDR3 DNA: TGTGCCAGCAGTGCCGCCAGGGGCGGTAATCAGCCCCAGCATTTT
CDR3 protein: CASSAARGGNQPQHF

D gene: TRBD1
clone size: -
J gene: TRBJ1-5
V gene: TRBV7-9
CDR3 DNA: TGTGCCAGCAGCTTAGCGACAGGGGGTCAGCCCCAGCATTTT
CDR3 protein: CASSLATGGQPQHF

D gene: -
clone size: -
J gene: TRBJ2-7
V gene: TRBV7-6
CDR3 DNA: TGTGCCAGCAGCCTTAGCATGGATTCCTACGAGCAGTACTTC
CDR3 protein: CASSLSMDSYEQYF

D gene: -
clone size: -
J gene: TRBJ1-2
V gene: TRBV25-1
CDR3 DNA: TGTGCCAGCAGCCGGGGGGGCAGCTTTTATGGCTACACCTTC
CDR3 protein: CASSRGGSFYGYTF

D gene: -
clone size: -
J gene: TRBJ2-2
V gene: TRBV9
CDR3 DNA: TGTGCCAGCAGCGTTGGGGTGTCCGAGGGAGAGGCCACCGGGGAGCTGTTTTTT
CDR3 protein: CASSVGVSEGEATGELFF

D gene: -
clone size: -
J gene: TRBJ2-7
V gene: TRBV2
CDR3 DNA: TGTGCCAGCAGTGGTCATAACAGGGAACAATACGAGCAGTACTTC
CDR3 protein: CASSGHNREQYEQYF

D gene: TRBD2
clone size: -
J gene: TRBJ2-7
V gene: TRBV28
CDR3 DNA: TGTGCCAGCAGGTCGGGGAGCGGGGGGAGCTCCTACGAGCAGTACTTC
CDR3 protein: CASRSGSGGSSYEQYF

D gene: TRBD2
clone size: -
J gene: TRBJ2-5
V gene: TRBV4-2
CDR3 DNA: TGTGCCAGCAGCCAAGGGGGGGGCGGGGGGCACCAAGAGACCCAGTACTTC
CDR3 protein: CASSQGGGGGHQETQYF

D gene: TRBD2
clone size: -
J gene: TRBJ2-1
V gene: TRBV4-2
CDR3 DNA: TGTGCCAGCAGCCAAGATCGGGGAGGGGAGACCTACAATGAGCAGTTCTTC
CDR3 protein: CASSQDRGGETYNEQFF

D gene: TRBD2
clone size: once
J gene: TRBJ2-3
V gene: TRBV7-2
CDR3 DNA: TGTGCCAGCAGCTTAGAGTCAGCGGGAGGGCCGGGCACAGATACGCAGTATTTT
CDR3 protein: CASSLESAGGPGTDTQYF

D gene: TRBD2
clone size: once
J gene: TRBJ2-1
V gene: TRBV10-3
CDR3 DNA: TGTGCCATCAGTGAGGGGACTAGCGGGGACAATGAGCAGTTCTTC
CDR3 protein: CAISEGTSGDNEQFF

D gene: TRBD1
clone size: -
J gene: TRBJ1-3
V gene: TRBV5-4
CDR3 DNA: TGTGCCAGCTCACAGGGGAGCACGGGAAACACCATATATTTT
CDR3 protein: CASSQGSTGNTIYF

D gene: TRBD1
clone size: -
J gene: TRBJ1-2
V gene: TRBV18
CDR3 DNA: TGTGCCAGCTCACCATCGACCGGGACAGACTATGGCTACACCTTC
CDR3 protein: CASSPSTGTDYGYTF

D gene: -
clone size: -
J gene: TRBJ2-7
V gene: TRBV7-8
CDR3 DNA: TGTGCCAGCAGTTTGCGTCACGAGCAGTACTTC
CDR3 protein: CASSLRHEQYF

D gene: -
clone size: -
J gene: TRBJ2-1
V gene: TRBV5-1
CDR3 DNA: TGCGCCAGCAGCCGCATGAGCTCCTACAATGAGCAGTTCTTC
CDR3 protein: CASSRMSSYNEQFF

D gene: TRBD2
clone size: -
J gene: TRBJ2-1
V gene: TRBV27
CDR3 DNA: TGTGCCAGCAGTCCCCTAGCGGGAGGGATGAACAATGAGCAGTTCTTC
CDR3 protein: CASSPLAGGMNNEQFF

D gene: TRBD2
clone size: -
J gene: TRBJ2-1
V gene: TRBV4-3
CDR3 DNA: TGCGCCAGCAGCCAAGAGGGAAGAAGACTAGCTACAAATGAGCAGTTCTTC
CDR3 protein: CASSQEGRRLATNEQFF

D gene: -
clone size: -
J gene: TRBJ2-7
V gene: TRBV21-1
CDR3 DNA: TGTGCCAGCAGCGTAGGGGGGACAGGGACCTACGAGCAGTACTTC
CDR3 protein: CASSVGGTGTYEQYF

D gene: -
clone size: -
J gene: TRBJ2-3
V gene: TRBV12-5
CDR3 DNA: TGTGCTAGTGGCTATACCAACACCGGGATTCGGGGCACAGATACGCAGTATTTT
CDR3 protein: CASGYTNTGIRGTDTQYF

D gene: TRBD1
clone size: few
J gene: TRBJ1-5
V gene: TRBV5-8
CDR3 DNA: TGTGCCAGCAGCCCGCTACAGGGGACACCCCAGCATTTT
CDR3 protein: CASSPLQGTPQHF

D gene: -
clone size: few
J gene: TRBJ2-1
V gene: TRBV5-1
CDR3 DNA: TGCGCCAGCAGCTTGGCCCCTAGGGGTGAGCAGTTCTTC
CDR3 protein: CASSLAPRGEQFF

D gene: TRBD1
clone size: -
J gene: TRBJ1-5
V gene: TRBV9
CDR3 DNA: TGTGCCAGCAGCGTTGGGACAGGCTATCAGCCCCAGCATTTT
CDR3 protein: CASSVGTGYQPQHF

D gene: -
clone size: -
J gene: TRBJ1-2
V gene: TRBV2
CDR3 DNA: TGTGCCAGCAGGGAAAGACTGAGTGCTAACTATGGCTACACCTTC
CDR3 protein: CASRERLSANYGYTF

D gene: TRBD2
clone size: -
J gene: TRBJ2-3
V gene: TRBV4-3
CDR3 DNA: TGCGCCAGCAGCCGCGTTCTGGCGGGAGGGCACACAGATACGCAGTATTTT
CDR3 protein: CASSRVLAGGHTDTQYF

D gene: -
clone size: -
J gene: TRBJ1-2
V gene: TRBV11-2
CDR3 DNA: TGTGCCAGCAGCGCCGCGGGGAACAACTATGGCTACACCTTC
CDR3 protein: CASSAAGNNYGYTF

D gene: -
clone size: -
J gene: TRBJ2-1
V gene: TRBV6-1
CDR3 DNA: TGTGCCAGCAGTGTGGACTATTACAATGAGCAGTTCTTC
CDR3 protein: CASSVDYYNEQFF

D gene: TRBD2
clone size: -
J gene: TRBJ2-7
V gene: TRBV4-1
CDR3 DNA: TGCGCCAGCAGCCCTACTAGCGAATTATCCTACGAGCAGTACTTC
CDR3 protein: CASSPTSELSYEQYF

D gene: TRBD2
clone size: -
J gene: TRBJ2-7
V gene: TRBV7-3
CDR3 DNA: TGTGCCAGCAGCTTAGAGGCGGGAGGGATCTACGAGCAGTACTTC
CDR3 protein: CASSLEAGGIYEQYF

D gene: TRBD2
clone size: once
J gene: TRBJ2-1
V gene: TRBV28
CDR3 DNA: TGTGCCAGCAGCCTAGCGGGAGGTAACTACAATGAGCAGTTCTTC
CDR3 protein: CASSLAGGNYNEQFF

D gene: -
clone size: -
J gene: TRBJ2-5
V gene: TRBV27
CDR3 DNA: TGTGCCAGCAGTCCCCGACAGGAAGAGACCCAGTACTTC
CDR3 protein: CASSPRQEETQYF

D gene: -
clone size: once
J gene: TRBJ2-1
V gene: TRBV10-3
CDR3 DNA: TGTGCCATCAGACAGGACAGCTCCTACAATGAGCAGTTCTTC
CDR3 protein: CAIRQDSSYNEQFF

D gene: TRBD2
clone size: -
J gene: TRBJ2-5
V gene: TRBV30
CDR3 DNA: TGTGCCTGGAGTCGTGGGGTAGCGGGGGGAATCCAAGAGACCCAGTACTTC
CDR3 protein: CAWSRGVAGGIQETQYF

D gene: -
clone size: -
J gene: TRBJ1-2
V gene: TRBV15
CDR3 DNA: TGTGCCACCAGCAGAGCTCAGGGTTTAGGCTACACCTTC
CDR3 protein: CATSRAQGLGYTF

D gene: -
clone size: -
J gene: TRBJ1-3
V gene: TRBV5-1
CDR3 DNA: TGCGCCAGCAGCACGGGAGGGTCTGGAAACACCATATATTTT
CDR3 protein: CASSTGGSGNTIYF

D gene: -
clone size: -
J gene: TRBJ2-3
V gene: TRBV5-1
CDR3 DNA: TGCGCCAGCAGCTCGGGGAGCACAGATACGCAGTATTTT
CDR3 protein: CASSSGSTDTQYF

D gene: TRBD1
clone size: -
J gene: TRBJ2-7
V gene: TRBV18
CDR3 DNA: TGTGCCAGCTCACCGCGTACAGGGGGCCAGTACGAGCAGTACTTC
CDR3 protein: CASSPRTGGQYEQYF

D gene: TRBD1
clone size: -
J gene: TRBJ2-3
V gene: TRBV5-1
CDR3 DNA: TGCGCCAGCGAATCCGGGACAGGGGTTTTTGATACGCAGTATTTT
CDR3 protein: CASESGTGVFDTQYF

D gene: -
clone size: -
J gene: TRBJ1-3
V gene: TRBV18
CDR3 DNA: TGTGCCAGCTCACTGGTTCAGGGCCGCCCCTCTGGAAACACCATATATTTT
CDR3 protein: CASSLVQGRPSGNTIYF

D gene: TRBD2
clone size: once
J gene: TRBJ2-5
V gene: TRBV10-3
CDR3 DNA: TGTGCCATCAGCGGGGGGGAGACTAGCGGAGCACTCCCCCAAGAGACCCAGTACTTC
CDR3 protein: CAISGGETSGALPQETQYF

D gene: TRBD2
clone size: -
J gene: TRBJ2-6
V gene: TRBV7-3
CDR3 DNA: TGTGCCAGCAGCTTCTTTCCTCAGACTAGCGGGAGGTCAACTGGGGCCAACGTCCTGACTTTC
CDR3 protein: CASSFFPQTSGRSTGANVLTF

D gene: TRBD1
clone size: -
J gene: TRBJ1-2
V gene: TRBV5-4
CDR3 DNA: TGTGCCAGCAGCGCCGGACAGGGGGTGGCCTATGGCTACACCTTC
CDR3 protein: CASSAGQGVAYGYTF

D gene: -
clone size: -
J gene: TRBJ1-1
V gene: TRBV28
CDR3 DNA: TGTGCCAGCAGTTTGGGTTCGCAGGGAACTGAAGCTTTCTTT
CDR3 protein: CASSLGSQGTEAFF

D gene: TRBD2
clone size: -
J gene: TRBJ2-3
V gene: TRBV11-2
CDR3 DNA: TGTGCCAGCAGCTTAAAACGAGCGGGAGGCACAGATACGCAGTATTTT
CDR3 protein: CASSLKRAGGTDTQYF

D gene: -
clone size: -
J gene: TRBJ2-1
V gene: TRBV2
CDR3 DNA: TGTGCCAGCAGTGGGGCTAGTAGGGGCAATGAGCAGTTCTTC
CDR3 protein: CASSGASRGNEQFF

D gene: -
clone size: -
J gene: TRBJ1-1
V gene: TRBV7-6
CDR3 DNA: TGTGCCAGCAGCTTACAGGGCGACACTGAAGCTTTCTTT
CDR3 protein: CASSLQGDTEAFF

D gene: -
clone size: -
J gene: TRBJ1-5
V gene: TRBV21-1
CDR3 DNA: TGTGCCAGCCATAGACTGATCAATCAGCCCCAGCATTTT
CDR3 protein: CASHRLINQPQHF

D gene: -
clone size: -
J gene: TRBJ2-7
V gene: TRBV6-1
CDR3 DNA: TGTGCCAGCAGAGAACCCCCGACCCGACAGGCCACCTCCTACGAGCAGTACTTC
CDR3 protein: CASREPPTRQATSYEQYF

D gene: -
clone size: once
J gene: TRBJ1-1
V gene: TRBV18
CDR3 DNA: TGTGCCAGCTCACAAGAGCCTACAGGCAACACTGAAGCTTTCTTT
CDR3 protein: CASSQEPTGNTEAFF

D gene: TRBD1
clone size: once
J gene: TRBJ2-5
V gene: TRBV13
CDR3 DNA: TGTGCCAGCCTACAGAGGGACAGGGTTCGGGAGACCCAGTACTTC
CDR3 protein: CASLQRDRVRETQYF

D gene: TRBD1
clone size: -
J gene: TRBJ1-1
V gene: TRBV6-5
CDR3 DNA: TGTGCCAGCAGAGGCTCGGGGACAGGGGTTTTTGAAGCTTTCTTT
CDR3 protein: CASRGSGTGVFEAFF

D gene: -
clone size: -
J gene: TRBJ2-7
V gene: TRBV28
CDR3 DNA: TGTGCCAGCAGTCCCGCGAGTGTCGCCCGCGGAGGGAGCTCCTACGAGCAGTACTTC
CDR3 protein: CASSPASVARGGSSYEQYF

D gene: -
clone size: -
J gene: TRBJ2-1
V gene: TRBV7-9
CDR3 DNA: TGTGCCAGCAGCCATGGGGGCTCCCTCAACAATGAGCAGTTCTTC
CDR3 protein: CASSHGGSLNNEQFF